This TCR beta chain was retrieved from a study of shared clonotypes between healthy human individuals. About the research overall: Samples came from two female and a few male donors aged 18 to 49.

Clones were read by immunoSEQ multiplex PCR, and TCRdb kept only the in-frame ones, dropping some. Of about 1.9 million clones listed, over 85% were seen once; the top ten hold around 1.8%. Study results and caveats: Roughly 5% of naive CD4 clonotypes were shared across a few donors.

Germline CDR1 MNHNS, CDR2 SASEGT. CDR3 length: 17 amino acids. The trim removed 0 bases at V and 1 base at J, leaving 5 bases unmatched. Comment on this clone: The antigen is undetermined.

As defined, naive CD8 cells were CD45RO-negative and positively selected for CCR7, with terminally differentiated effector memory CD45RA+ cells excluded. J is TRBJ2-5 and V is TRBV6-1; 10 bases fit TRBD2. The material sequenced was naive CD8+ T cells from PBMCs. This sequence was found in a man aged 18 to 30 in good health. Some clones in this sample may be carry-over from other donors' samples. This chain's CDR3 is CASSEAWTSGPQETQYF. The CDR3 DNA follows: TGTGCCAGCAGTGAAGCATGGACTAGCGGTCCCCAAGAGACCCAGTACTTC.